This T cell receptor beta chain was retrieved from a study of technical replicates of blood from several donors. CDR1 is SGHTA and CDR2 is FQGNSA in the germline V gene. The V end was cut by 6 bases, the J end by 7 bases, with 19 bases between. The CDR3 runs 15 residues. TCRdb's copy holds only in-frame clones and misses some; the assay was immunoSEQ multiplex PCR. The sample includes under 95,000 clones, 75% to 95% of them seen just once. The sequenced sample was T cells isolated from PBMCs. This clonotype was obtained from a human donor in good health. Some clones in this sample may be carry-over from other donors' samples. V usage is TRBV7-2 and J usage is TRBJ1-5, with D unresolved. The CDR3 DNA reads as TGTGCCAGCAGACTCAGCCGGGATGGAGGACAGCCCCAGCATTTT. Translating gives CASRLSRDGGQPQHF.